This note documents a single T cell receptor beta chain sequence. No antigen is known for it. The data are from a study of cytomegalovirus exposure and HLA in healthy donors. Overall study findings and caveats: CMV serostatus alone was available as immune exposure information. Versus the approximately 720-donor mean, an Asian-associated ancestry cluster reportedly showed fewer N-insertions in a later analysis.

CDR1 is MGHDK and CDR2 is SYGVNS in the germline V gene. The V and J ends lost 7 bases and 5 bases, in that order; junction bases with no gene match: 8. CDR3 length: 15 residues. 60 Vbeta and 13 Jbeta primers were used in PCR. The method was immunoSEQ multiplex PCR; TCRdb's version includes in-frame clones alone and lacks a portion of them. The sample has tens of thousands of clones, and its top ten clones hold approximately 4.8%. V gene TRBV25-1 combines with J gene TRBJ2-5, with 12 positions matching TRBD1. The receptor was derived from a female donor in good health and CMV-seronegative. The material sequenced was PBMCs. In DNA form, the CDR3 reads TGTGCCAGCACCCGACCCGGGACAGGGGGCGAGACCCAGTACTTC. Protein product: CASTRPGTGGETQYF.